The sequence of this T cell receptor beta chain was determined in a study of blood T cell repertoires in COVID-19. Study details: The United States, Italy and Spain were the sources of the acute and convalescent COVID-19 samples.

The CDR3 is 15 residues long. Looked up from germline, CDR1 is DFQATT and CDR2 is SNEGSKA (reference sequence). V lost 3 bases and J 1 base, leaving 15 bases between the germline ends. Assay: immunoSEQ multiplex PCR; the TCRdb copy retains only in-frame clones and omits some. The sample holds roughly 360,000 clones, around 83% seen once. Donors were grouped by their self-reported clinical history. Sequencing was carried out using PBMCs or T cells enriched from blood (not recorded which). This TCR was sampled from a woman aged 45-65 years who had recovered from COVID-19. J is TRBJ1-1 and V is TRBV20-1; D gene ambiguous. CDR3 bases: TGCAGTGCTAGTATAGGAGGGAACCAGAACACTGAAGCTTTCTTT. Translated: CSASIGGNQNTEAFF.